This paragraph reports one TCR beta chain. The table came from immunoSEQ multiplex PCR; TCRdb's copy has only in-frame clones and leaves some out. The sample holds more than 550,000 clones, around 87% seen once. This record belongs to a study of shared T cell receptors in the human thymus. Germline V gene sequence: CDR1 MNHEY, CDR2 SMNVEV (reference sequence). The CDR3 totals 15 residues. Trimming stripped 6 bases from V and 1 base from J, with 16 bases between. A further study also used this sample, focusing on human thymus T cells. As reported in that work: Donor material was obtained from healthy Finnish infants undergoing corrective surgery for congenital heart defects. Thymus tissue was removed during corrective cardiac surgery. Usage of V and J genes appeared biased in thymic and blood repertoires. Highly overlapping thymic repertoires in unrelated individuals were reported by related research.

The sequence came from a boy younger than two with a congenital heart defect. V gene TRBV27 combines with J gene TRBJ2-7, with D possibly TRBD1 on 6 matching bases. Sequencing was performed on thymocytes. CDR3 residues: CASRNQGLPSYEQYF. The CDR3 nucleotides read TGTGCCAGCAGGAACCAGGGGCTCCCTTCCTACGAGCAGTACTTC.